The 3 T cell receptor beta chains presented below share a single source sample, sequenced in a study of PD-1 blockade in classical Hodgkin lymphoma. The time point was: cycle 4 day 1 (C4D1), after more than five weeks of nivolumab. Relapse was seen in all patients after autologous stem cell transplantation, and brentuximab vedotin exposure was variable. The table came from immunoSEQ multiplex PCR; TCRdb's copy has only in-frame clones and leaves some out. The sample includes 13,000 or so clones, about 82% of them seen just once. The starting material was peripheral blood mononuclear cells (PBMCs), obtained before the fourth cycle of nivolumab. Source of these receptors: a human donor with classical Hodgkin lymphoma.

The rearrangement uses TRBV25-1 and TRBJ2-7; D tentatively fits TRBD1 or TRBD2 (5 bases each). V lost 5 bases to trimming and J lost 3 bases, with 8 bases between them. In germline, CDR1 is MGHDK, CDR2 SYGVNS. This CDR3 contains 12 residues. The CDR3 DNA follows: TGTGCCAGCAGTCCTGGGGGCTACGAGCAGTACTTC. Its protein is CASSPGGYEQYF.

This clone has just a few counts. J is TRBJ1-1 and V is TRBV6-4; no clear D. Trimming took off 6 bases at V and 1 base at J, with 9 bases between the two ends. This CDR3 spans 13 amino acids. Per germline, CDR1 MRHNA and CDR2 SNTAGT. As DNA, the CDR3 is TGTGCCAGCAGCGCCGAGGGGAACACTGAAGCTTTCTTT. It encodes CASSAEGNTEAFF.

The CDR3 region has the DNA TGCGCCAGCAGCCTCCGCACAGATACGCAGTATTTT. This codes for CASSLRTDTQYF. The V gene is TRBV4-1, the J gene TRBJ2-3; D uncertain. The V and J ends lost 4 bases and 1 base respectively, with 3 bases between them. The germline V gene encodes CDR1 MGHRA and CDR2 YSYEKL. The CDR3 extends over 12 amino acids.